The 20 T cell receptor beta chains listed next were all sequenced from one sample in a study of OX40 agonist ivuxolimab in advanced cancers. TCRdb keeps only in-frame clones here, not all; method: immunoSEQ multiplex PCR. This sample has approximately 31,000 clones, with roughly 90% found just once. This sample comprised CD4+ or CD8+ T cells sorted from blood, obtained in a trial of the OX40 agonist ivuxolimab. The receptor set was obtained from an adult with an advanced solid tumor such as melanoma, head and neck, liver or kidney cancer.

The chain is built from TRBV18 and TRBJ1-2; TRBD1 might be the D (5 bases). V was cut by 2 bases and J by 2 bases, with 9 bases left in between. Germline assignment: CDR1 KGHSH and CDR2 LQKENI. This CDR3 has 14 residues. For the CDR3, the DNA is TGTGCCAGCTCACCAGGGGCGCAGAACTATGGCTACACCTTC. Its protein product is CASSPGAQNYGYTF.

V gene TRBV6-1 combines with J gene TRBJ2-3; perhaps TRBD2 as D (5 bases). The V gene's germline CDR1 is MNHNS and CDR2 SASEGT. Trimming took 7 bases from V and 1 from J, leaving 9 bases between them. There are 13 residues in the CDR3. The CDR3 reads CASNLRGTDTQYF. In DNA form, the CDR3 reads TGTGCCAGCAACTTGCGGGGCACAGATACGCAGTATTTT.

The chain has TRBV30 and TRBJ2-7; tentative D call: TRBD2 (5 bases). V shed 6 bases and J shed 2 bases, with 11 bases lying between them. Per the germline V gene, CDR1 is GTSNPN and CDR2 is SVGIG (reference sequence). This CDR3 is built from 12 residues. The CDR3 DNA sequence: TGTGCCTGCCTAGCAGACCCCTACGAGCAGTACTTC. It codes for CACLADPYEQYF.

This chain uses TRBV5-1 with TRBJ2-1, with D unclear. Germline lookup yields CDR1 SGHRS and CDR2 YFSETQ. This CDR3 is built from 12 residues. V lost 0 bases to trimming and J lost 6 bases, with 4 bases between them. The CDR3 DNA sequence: TGCGCCAGCAGCTTGGGTCCCAATGAGCAGTTCTTC. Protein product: CASSLGPNEQFF.

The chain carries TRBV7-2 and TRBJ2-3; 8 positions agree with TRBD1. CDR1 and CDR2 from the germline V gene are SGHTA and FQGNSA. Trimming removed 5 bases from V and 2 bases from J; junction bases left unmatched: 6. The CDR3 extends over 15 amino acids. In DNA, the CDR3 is TGTGCCAGCAGCACCCGGACAGGGACCACAGATACGCAGTATTTT. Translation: CASSTRTGTTDTQYF.

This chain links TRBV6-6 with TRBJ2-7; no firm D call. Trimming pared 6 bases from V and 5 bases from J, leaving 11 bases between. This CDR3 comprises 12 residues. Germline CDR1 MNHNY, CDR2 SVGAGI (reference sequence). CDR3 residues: CASRFKPHEQYF. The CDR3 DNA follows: TGTGCCAGCAGATTCAAGCCCCACGAGCAGTACTTC.

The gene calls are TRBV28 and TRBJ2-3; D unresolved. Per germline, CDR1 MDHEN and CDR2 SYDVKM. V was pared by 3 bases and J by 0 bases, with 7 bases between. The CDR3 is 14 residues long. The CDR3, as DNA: TGTGCCAGCAGTTTTCGGGTGAGCACAGATACGCAGTATTTT. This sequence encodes CASSFRVSTDTQYF.

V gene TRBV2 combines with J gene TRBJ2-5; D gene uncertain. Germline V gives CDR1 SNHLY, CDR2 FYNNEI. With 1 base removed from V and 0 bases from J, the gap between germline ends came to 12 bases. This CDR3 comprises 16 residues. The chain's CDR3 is CASSEGASVHQETQYF. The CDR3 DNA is TGTGCCAGCAGTGAAGGGGCTAGTGTCCACCAAGAGACCCAGTACTTC.

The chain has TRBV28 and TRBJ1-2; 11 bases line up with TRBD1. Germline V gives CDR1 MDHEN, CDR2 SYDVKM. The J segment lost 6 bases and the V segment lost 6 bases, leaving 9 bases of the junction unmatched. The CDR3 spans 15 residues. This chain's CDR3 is CASSWGQGGGDGYTF. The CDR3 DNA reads TGTGCCAGCAGCTGGGGACAGGGGGGAGGCGATGGCTACACCTTC.

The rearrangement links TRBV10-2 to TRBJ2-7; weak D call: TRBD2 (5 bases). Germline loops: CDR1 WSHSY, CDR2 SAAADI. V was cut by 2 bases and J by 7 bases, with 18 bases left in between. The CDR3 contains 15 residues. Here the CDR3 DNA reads TGCGCCAGCAGTGAGGAATTGGGAGCCCTGGGGGAGCAGTACTTC. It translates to CASSEELGALGEQYF.

This CDR3 reads CAWSTETSGAFTDTQYF. In DNA, the CDR3 is TGTGCCTGGAGTACTGAAACTAGCGGGGCCTTCACAGATACGCAGTATTTT. This chain connects TRBV30 to TRBJ2-3; 10 nucleotides agree with TRBD2. The CDR3 runs to 17 residues. Looked up from germline, CDR1 is GTSNPN and CDR2 is SVGIG (reference sequence). The V gene end was trimmed by 2 bases and the J gene end by 2 bases; junction bases not matched to a gene: 10.

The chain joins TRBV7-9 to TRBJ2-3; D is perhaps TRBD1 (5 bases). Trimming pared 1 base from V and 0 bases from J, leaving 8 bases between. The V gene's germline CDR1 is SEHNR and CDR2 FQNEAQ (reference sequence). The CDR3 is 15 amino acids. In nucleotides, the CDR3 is TGTGCCAGCAGCTTAGGACAGTCTAGCACAGATACGCAGTATTTT. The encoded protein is CASSLGQSSTDTQYF. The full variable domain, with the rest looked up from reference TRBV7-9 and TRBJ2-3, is DTGVSQNPRHKITKRGQNVTFRCDPISEHNRLYWYRQTLGQGPEFLTYFQNEAQLEKSRLLSDRFSAERPKGSFSTLEIQRTEQGDSAMYLCASSLGQSSTDTQYFGPGTRLTVL.

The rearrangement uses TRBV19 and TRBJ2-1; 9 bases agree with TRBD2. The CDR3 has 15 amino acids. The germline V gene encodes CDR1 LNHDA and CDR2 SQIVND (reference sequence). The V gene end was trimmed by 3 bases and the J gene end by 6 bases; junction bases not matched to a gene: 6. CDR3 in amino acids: CASSIRAGGFNEQFF. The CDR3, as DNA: TGTGCCAGTAGTATCCGGGCGGGAGGGTTCAATGAGCAGTTCTTC.

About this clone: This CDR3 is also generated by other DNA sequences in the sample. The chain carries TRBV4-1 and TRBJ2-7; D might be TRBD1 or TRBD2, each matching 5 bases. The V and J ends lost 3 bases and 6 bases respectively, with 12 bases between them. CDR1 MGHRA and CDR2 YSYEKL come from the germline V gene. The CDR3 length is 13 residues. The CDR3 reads CASSQGNGGEQYF. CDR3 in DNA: TGCGCCAGCAGCCAGGGGAATGGGGGCGAGCAGTACTTC.

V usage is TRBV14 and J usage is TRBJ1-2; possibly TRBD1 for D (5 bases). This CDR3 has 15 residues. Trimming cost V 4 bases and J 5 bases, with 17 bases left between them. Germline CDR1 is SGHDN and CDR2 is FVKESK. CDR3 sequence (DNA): TGTGCCAGCAGCCGGGGGACGTCCTGGGTTTATGGCTACACCTTC. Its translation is CASSRGTSWVYGYTF.

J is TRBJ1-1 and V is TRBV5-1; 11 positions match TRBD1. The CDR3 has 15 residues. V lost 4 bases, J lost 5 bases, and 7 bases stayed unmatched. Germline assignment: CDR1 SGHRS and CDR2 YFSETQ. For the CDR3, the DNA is TGCGCCAGCAGCCCTCAGGACAGGGGGCGGACTGAAGCTTTCTTT. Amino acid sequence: CASSPQDRGRTEAFF.

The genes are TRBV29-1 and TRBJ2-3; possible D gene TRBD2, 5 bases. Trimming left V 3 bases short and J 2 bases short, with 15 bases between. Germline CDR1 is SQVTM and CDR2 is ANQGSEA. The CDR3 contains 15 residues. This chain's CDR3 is CSVETPTGNTDTQYF. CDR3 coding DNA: TGCAGCGTTGAGACCCCAACCGGGAACACAGATACGCAGTATTTT.

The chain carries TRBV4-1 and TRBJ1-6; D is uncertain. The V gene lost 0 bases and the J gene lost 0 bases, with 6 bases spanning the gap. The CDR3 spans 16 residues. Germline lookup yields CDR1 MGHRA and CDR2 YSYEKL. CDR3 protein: CASSQDGSSYNSPLHF. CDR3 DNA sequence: TGCGCCAGCAGCCAAGATGGCAGCTCCTATAATTCACCCCTCCACTTT.

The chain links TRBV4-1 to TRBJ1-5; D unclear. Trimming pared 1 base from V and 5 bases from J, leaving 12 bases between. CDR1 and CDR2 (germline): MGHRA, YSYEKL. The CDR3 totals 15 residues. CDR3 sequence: CASSQGLNGYQPQHF. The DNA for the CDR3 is TGCGCCAGCAGCCAAGGCCTCAATGGTTATCAGCCCCAGCATTTT.

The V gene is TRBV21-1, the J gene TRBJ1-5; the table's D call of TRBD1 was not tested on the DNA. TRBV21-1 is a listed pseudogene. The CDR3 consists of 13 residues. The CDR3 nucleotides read TGTGCCAGCGTAACAGGGGAATTGCAGCCCCAGCATTTT. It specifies CASVTGELQPQHF.